These 16 T cell receptor beta chains originate from one sample sequenced in a study of control samples from healthy donors and cancer patients. Sequenced by immunoSEQ multiplex PCR; TCRdb stores in-frame clones only, minus some. The repertoire holds around 200,000 clones, with approximately 95% as singletons. The sequenced material came from blood. The receptors shown here come from a man aged 18 to 30 in good health.

This chain links TRBV7-9 with TRBJ2-1; tentatively, D is TRBD1 or TRBD2 (5 bases each). Trimming stripped 5 bases from V and 6 bases from J, with 17 bases between. CDR3 length: 15 amino acids. Germline CDR1 is SEHNR and CDR2 is FQNEAQ (reference sequence). In nucleotides, the CDR3 is TGTGCCAGCAGCCTGTGGACAATTGGAGGCAATGAGCAGTTCTTC. It codes for CASSLWTIGGNEQFF.

This clone was detected only a few times. This chain joins TRBV24-1 and TRBJ2-1, with D perhaps TRBD2 (6 bases). Trimming removed 5 bases at V and 9 bases at J, with 22 bases between. The CDR3 is made up of 16 amino acids. Germline V gives CDR1 KGHDR, CDR2 SFDVKD. CDR3: CATSAGGSGPMGEQFF. CDR3 nucleotides: TGTGCCACCAGTGCTGGGGGGAGCGGTCCCATGGGTGAGCAGTTCTTC.

The chain has TRBV7-3 and TRBJ1-1, with a weak D call TRBD1 (5 bases). Trimming shortened V by 2 bases and J by 5 bases, and 12 bases separated the two germline ends. The germline V gene has CDR1 SGHTA and CDR2 FQGTGA. This CDR3 spans 14 amino acids. The DNA of the CDR3 is TGTGCCAGCAGCTTATCGGGGGAGATAACTGAAGCTTTCTTT. Protein sequence: CASSLSGEITEAFF.

This chain connects TRBV18 to TRBJ1-3, with 9 positions matching TRBD1. J lost 2 bases, V lost 2 bases, and 7 bases had no gene match. This CDR3 comprises 17 residues. Germline V gives CDR1 KGHSH, CDR2 LQKENI. Written as DNA, the CDR3 is TGTGCCAGCTCACCATTCTCAGGGACAGGGACTGGAAACACCATATATTTT. It codes for CASSPFSGTGTGNTIYF.

The rearrangement joins TRBV6-2 or TRBV6-3 to TRBJ2-7; the match to TRBD2 covers 8 bases. Germline V gene lookup returns CDR1 MNHEY and CDR2 SVGEGT. The junction had 8 bases not matched to a gene; V was cut back by 4 bases and J by 3 bases. The CDR3 consists of 15 residues. The CDR3 spells CASSSASGLVYEQYF. The CDR3 coding sequence is TGTGCCAGCAGTTCCGCCTCGGGACTAGTCTACGAGCAGTACTTC.

The V gene is TRBV12-5, the J gene TRBJ2-2; D is perhaps TRBD1 (6 bases). Germline V gene sequence: CDR1 LGHNT, CDR2 FRNRAP. This CDR3 is 17 amino acids long. V lost 2 bases to trimming and J lost 5 bases, with 18 bases between them. The CDR3 sequence: CASGLRVAGARTGELFF. CDR3 DNA sequence: TGTGCTAGTGGTTTGCGGGTCGCAGGGGCGAGGACCGGGGAGCTGTTTTTT. Based on the CDR3 plus reference TRBV12-5 and TRBJ2-2, the full variable domain is DARVTQTPRHKVTEMGQEVTMRCQPILGHNTVFWYRQTMMQGLELLAYFRNRAPLDDSGMPKDRFSAEMPDATLATLKIQPSEPRDSAVYFCASGLRVAGARTGELFFGEGSRLTVL.

The chain uses TRBV5-8 and TRBJ1-6; unclear D gene. Germline CDR1 SGHTS, CDR2 YDEGEE. CDR3 length: 14 residues. The V end lost 7 bases, the J end lost 6 bases, and 14 bases lay between the germline ends. Here the CDR3 reads CASGLRVSNSPLHF. The CDR3 DNA reads TGTGCCAGCGGCCTCCGGGTCTCTAATTCACCCCTCCACTTT.

The V gene is TRBV2, the J gene TRBJ1-5, with TRBD1 matching over 10 bases. This CDR3 is built from 16 residues. Unmatched junction bases numbered 9, after V lost 6 bases and J lost 4 bases. Germline V gives CDR1 SNHLY, CDR2 FYNNEI. CDR3 bases: TGTGCCAGCAGGGTCGGACAGGGGGTTGGAAATCAGCCCCAGCATTTT. As protein: CASRVGQGVGNQPQHF.

Only a few counts were recorded for this clone. The chain combines TRBV6-6 with TRBJ1-5; a weak D match, TRBD1 (6 bases). In germline, CDR1 is MNHNY, CDR2 SVGAGI (reference sequence). This CDR3 contains 17 residues. V lost 5 bases to trimming and J lost 3 bases, with 20 bases between them. This CDR3 reads CASSPGEKGIINQPQHF. CDR3 bases: TGTGCCAGCAGTCCAGGGGAAAAGGGGATAATCAATCAGCCCCAGCATTTT.

The rearrangement links TRBV6-6 to TRBJ2-1, with 7 nucleotides matching TRBD1. Germline V gene sequence: CDR1 MNHNY, CDR2 SVGAGI (reference sequence). The length of the CDR3 is 16 residues. The V gene end was trimmed by 2 bases and the J gene end by 1 base; junction bases not matched to a gene: 5. DNA for the CDR3: TGTGCCAGCAGTTACCCGACAGGGATTTCCTACAATGAGCAGTTCTTC. It translates to CASSYPTGISYNEQFF.

This chain links TRBV5-1 with TRBJ2-7; D uncertain. The germline V gene has CDR1 SGHRS and CDR2 YFSETQ. There are 14 residues in the CDR3. Trimming pared 4 bases from V and 0 bases from J, leaving 11 bases between. The CDR3 DNA follows: TGCGCCAGCAGCCCCCCGAGCTCCTCCTACGAGCAGTACTTC. It codes for CASSPPSSSYEQYF.

The chain is built from TRBV30 and TRBJ1-1, with D possibly TRBD1 on 5 matching bases. Trimming cost V 6 bases and J 4 bases, with 6 bases left between them. There are 10 residues in the CDR3. CDR1 is GTSNPN and CDR2 is SVGIG in the germline V gene (reference sequence). CDR3 sequence reads: CACGGTEAFF. CDR3 DNA: TGTGCCTGTGGGGGCACTGAAGCTTTCTTT. The full variable domain, its missing parts supplied by reference TRBV30 and TRBJ1-1, is SQTIHQWPATLVQPVGSPLSLECTVEGTSNPNLYWYRQAAGRGLQLLFYSVGIGQISSEVPQNLSASRPQDRQFILSSKKLLLSDSGFYLCACGGTEAFFGQGTRLTVV.

This rearrangement joins TRBV6-5 to TRBJ2-7, with a weak D call TRBD1 (6 bases). Trimming shortened V by 2 bases and J by 3 bases, and 17 bases separated the two germline ends. The CDR3 sequence is 16 residues long. Per the germline V gene, CDR1 is MNHEY and CDR2 is SVGAGI. The CDR3 DNA reads TGTGCCAGCAGTTACCGGGACACCTTATTAAACTACGAGCAGTACTTC. Its protein product is CASSYRDTLLNYEQYF.

This sequence joins TRBV27 and TRBJ1-6; the match to TRBD1 covers 7 bases. Trimming removed 6 bases from V and 9 bases from J; junction bases left unmatched: 17. CDR1 and CDR2 from the germline V gene are MNHEY and SMNVEV (reference sequence). CDR3 length: 17 amino acids. The CDR3 coding sequence is TGTGCCAGCAGCCCGTCGCCTCGACAGGGACCTAGTTCACCCCTCCACTTT. Residues: CASSPSPRQGPSSPLHF.

The chain combines TRBV5-6 with TRBJ1-1; 10 nucleotides align to TRBD1. The V and J ends lost 1 base and 2 bases, in that order; junction bases with no gene match: 8. Germline lookup yields CDR1 SGHDT and CDR2 YYEEEE. The length of the CDR3 is 17 residues. The CDR3 DNA reads as TGTGCCAGCAGCTTGAGGACAGGGGGATTGGTAAACACTGAAGCTTTCTTT. This encodes CASSLRTGGLVNTEAFF.

The rearrangement joins TRBV2 to TRBJ1-5; 7 positions match TRBD1. From germline, CDR1 is SNHLY and CDR2 FYNNEI. The CDR3 consists of 15 residues. V was clipped by 2 bases and J by 6 bases; unmatched bases: 7. CDR3 region: CASSELDRRGQPQHF. The CDR3 nucleotides read TGTGCCAGCAGTGAACTGGACAGGCGCGGTCAGCCCCAGCATTTT.